These 22 T cell receptor beta chains came from one sample sequenced in a study of T cells in tuberculosis. Repertoires were generated with immunoSEQ multiplex PCR, while TCRdb's copy carries only in-frame clones and drops some. The profile shows 47,000 or so clones, 90% to 95% of them singletons. Documented time point: new active TB diagnosis, blood taken before or within 7 days of starting treatment. The material was PBMCs, obtained at tuberculosis diagnosis. The receptors come from an adult with tuberculosis.

The chain recombines TRBV5-1 with TRBJ2-5; D may be TRBD2 (6 bases). Germline V gives CDR1 SGHRS, CDR2 YFSETQ. V dropped 3 bases and J dropped 5 bases, with 17 bases sitting between them. CDR3 length: 15 amino acids. The CDR3 nucleotides are TGCGCCAGCAGCTCGGGACTCCTTGGTGAGGAGACCCAGTACTTC. It encodes CASSSGLLGEETQYF.

This chain uses TRBV30 with TRBJ1-5; the D gene is possibly TRBD1 (6 bases). V was shortened by 5 bases and J by 0 bases, with 8 bases between the two germline ends. The CDR3 has 13 amino acids. In germline, CDR1 is GTSNPN, CDR2 SVGIG (reference sequence). The CDR3 DNA reads TGTGCCTGGTCAGGGGATAGCAATCAGCCCCAGCATTTT. Residues: CAWSGDSNQPQHF.

The J gene is TRBJ1-2, the V gene TRBV7-2, with TRBD1 as a possible D gene (5 bases). V dropped 2 bases and J dropped 10 bases, with 11 bases sitting between them. Germline V gene data show CDR1 as SGHTA and CDR2 as FQGNSA. This CDR3 has 12 amino acids. The chain's CDR3 is CASSLTTGAYTF. For the CDR3, the DNA is TGTGCCAGCAGCTTAACAACTGGGGCCTACACCTTC.

The chain has TRBV2 and TRBJ2-1, with D possibly matching TRBD1 (5 bases). Germline CDR1 and CDR2: SNHLY and FYNNEI. Trimming pared 4 bases from V and 6 bases from J, leaving 7 bases between. The CDR3 covers 12 residues. DNA of the CDR3: TGTGCCAGCAGTGGGCAGGGCAATGAGCAGTTCTTC. Translating gives CASSGQGNEQFF.

This chain connects TRBV7-2 to TRBJ2-6, with D perhaps TRBD1 (6 bases). Looked up from germline, CDR1 is SGHTA and CDR2 is FQGNSA. With 0 bases removed from V and 4 bases from J, the gap between germline ends came to 10 bases. There are 16 residues in the CDR3. The CDR3 DNA sequence: TGTGCCAGCAGCTTAGCCCCCGGGACAGGGGCCAACGTCCTGACTTTC. This encodes CASSLAPGTGANVLTF.

This clone was counted a single time. V is TRBV10-3 and J is TRBJ2-7; 10 positions match TRBD2. CDR3 size: 15 residues. J lost 6 bases, V lost 5 bases, and 10 bases had no gene match. The germline V gene encodes CDR1 ENHRY and CDR2 SYGVKD. The chain's CDR3 is CAISSLAGVDGEQYF. The CDR3 nucleotides are TGTGCCATCAGTTCCCTAGCGGGAGTCGATGGCGAGCAGTACTTC.

The chain combines TRBV28 with TRBJ2-5; 8 positions match TRBD2. Trimming took 5 bases from V and 5 from J; bases not matched to a gene: 7. This CDR3 comprises 14 residues. Germline CDR1 MDHEN, CDR2 SYDVKM. DNA of the CDR3: TGTGCCAGCAGTCCCAGCGGGAGAGACGAGACCCAGTACTTC. It translates to CASSPSGRDETQYF.

The chain is built from TRBV27 and TRBJ2-7, with 14 bases matching TRBD2. V lost 5 bases to trimming and J lost 3 bases; unmatched junction nucleotides: 3. This CDR3 has 15 residues. CDR1 is MNHEY, CDR2 SMNVEV, per germline (reference sequence). CDR3 in amino acids: CASSLGTSGSYEQYF. Here the CDR3 DNA reads TGTGCCAGCAGTCTGGGGACTAGCGGGAGCTACGAGCAGTACTTC.

The chain is built from TRBV27 and TRBJ2-7; 7 nucleotides line up with TRBD1. V was pared by 6 bases and J by 0 bases, with 17 bases of the junction left unmatched. Germline CDR1 MNHEY, CDR2 SMNVEV (reference sequence). The CDR3 sequence is 18 residues long. For the CDR3, the DNA is TGTGCCAGCAGACCCCCTACAGCGCTACAGGGGAGCTCCTACGAGCAGTACTTC. It codes for CASRPPTALQGSSYEQYF.

This chain links TRBV6-1 with TRBJ2-7, with 9 positions matching TRBD2. This CDR3 region has 14 residues. In germline, CDR1 is MNHNS, CDR2 SASEGT. J lost 2 bases, V lost 5 bases, and 4 bases had no gene match. The CDR3 nucleotides are TGTGCCAGCAGTCCCGGGACTAGCCCCTACGAGCAGTACTTC. Translating gives CASSPGTSPYEQYF.

The V gene is TRBV5-5, the J gene TRBJ1-1; D remains unclear. Deletions cut 0 bases from V and 5 bases from J, with 14 bases between. The germline V gene has CDR1 SGHKS and CDR2 YYEKEE (reference sequence). CDR3 length equals 15 residues. This CDR3 reads CASSLDGRPMTEAFF. CDR3 DNA sequence: TGTGCCAGCAGCTTGGACGGCAGGCCAATGACTGAAGCTTTCTTT.

This sequence joins TRBV4-1 and TRBJ2-7; TRBD2 is a possible D gene (6 bases). CDR3 length: 14 residues. Germline CDR1 and CDR2: MGHRA and YSYEKL. V gave up 2 bases and J gave up 3 bases, with 11 bases separating them. The CDR3 region is CASSQTEGVYEQYF. The CDR3 DNA reads TGCGCCAGCAGCCAAACGGAGGGAGTCTACGAGCAGTACTTC.

The chain combines TRBV30 with TRBJ1-1, with D unresolved. The CDR3 length is 14 residues. Per germline, CDR1 GTSNPN and CDR2 SVGIG (reference sequence). V was shortened by 0 bases and J by 4 bases, with 12 bases between the two germline ends. The CDR3 loop reads CAWSVRDPPTEAFF. CDR3 DNA sequence: TGTGCCTGGAGTGTTCGGGATCCCCCCACTGAAGCTTTCTTT. Variable domain in full (rest from reference TRBV30 and TRBJ1-1): SQTIHQWPATLVQPVGSPLSLECTVEGTSNPNLYWYRQAAGRGLQLLFYSVGIGQISSEVPQNLSASRPQDRQFILSSKKLLLSDSGFYLCAWSVRDPPTEAFFGQGTRLTVV.

J is TRBJ2-5 and V is TRBV5-1, with 9 bases aligning to TRBD2. The CDR3 is made up of 14 amino acids. Trimming at V came to 0 bases and at J to 5 bases, leaving 2 bases not matched to a gene. Germline CDR1 and CDR2: SGHRS and YFSETQ. CDR3 amino acids: CASSLEAGGETQYF. The CDR3 region has the DNA TGCGCCAGCAGCTTGGAAGCGGGAGGTGAGACCCAGTACTTC.

The rearrangement uses TRBV6-5 and TRBJ1-5, with D hard to call. The ends were cut back, 0 bases at V and 0 bases at J, with 6 bases in the middle. This CDR3 comprises 15 residues. Germline V gene data show CDR1 as MNHEY and CDR2 as SVGAGI. CDR3 in DNA: TGTGCCAGCAGTTACTCGATAGATAGCAATCAGCCCCAGCATTTT. It is translated as CASSYSIDSNQPQHF.

On this clone itself: Other DNA sequences of this sample code for an identical CDR3. The chain combines TRBV6-5 with TRBJ1-1; the D gene is possibly TRBD1 (5 bases). Germline V CDR1 and CDR2: MNHEY, SVGAGI. This CDR3 is built from 14 residues. The germline V and J ends were trimmed by 3 bases and 5 bases, with 13 bases remaining between them. The CDR3 region is CASSYSQGRTEAFF. The DNA for the CDR3 is TGTGCCAGCAGTTATAGCCAGGGAAGGACTGAAGCTTTCTTT.

The gene calls are TRBV5-1 and TRBJ1-2, with D possibly matching TRBD1 (5 bases). CDR3 length: 13 residues. Germline CDR1 is SGHRS and CDR2 is YFSETQ. The V and J ends lost 4 bases and 8 bases respectively, with 15 bases between them. Written as DNA, the CDR3 is TGCGCCAGCAGCCAAGACAGCTTCGGGGGCTACACCTTC. It specifies CASSQDSFGGYTF.

The rearrangement uses TRBV28 and TRBJ2-7, with 14 nucleotides matching TRBD2. The germline V gene has CDR1 MDHEN and CDR2 SYDVKM. Losses at the gene ends were 6 bases for V and 7 bases for J; bases not matched to a gene: 14. The CDR3 totals 17 residues. CDR3 coding DNA: TGTGCCAGCAGCCTTGTCGGGACTAGCGGGAGAAAAGGGGAGCAGTACTTC. Amino acid sequence: CASSLVGTSGRKGEQYF.

V gene TRBV9 combines with J gene TRBJ2-6; TRBD1 matches at 7 bases. Germline trimming cut 5 bases from V and 0 bases from J; bases unmatched to any gene: 5. Germline loops: CDR1 SGDLS, CDR2 YYNGEE. This CDR3 is 16 amino acids long. The CDR3 coding sequence is TGTGCCAGCAGTGGGGGACAGCTCTCTGGGGCCAACGTCCTGACTTTC. Translating gives CASSGGQLSGANVLTF.

The chain employs TRBV19 and TRBJ1-2, with 8 positions matching TRBD1. The CDR3 consists of 14 residues. Germline CDR1 reads LNHDA; CDR2 reads SQIVND (reference sequence). V gave up 7 bases and J gave up 6 bases; unmatched junction bases: 10. CDR3 nucleotide sequence: TGTGCCAGTATCTCGCTCAGGGGGCAGGATGGCTACACCTTC. It is translated as CASISLRGQDGYTF. Supplemented by reference TRBV19 and TRBJ1-2, the full variable domain reads DGGITQSPKYLFRKEGQNVTLSCEQNLNHDAMYWYRQDPGQGLRLIYYSQIVNDFQKGDIAEGYSVSREKKESFPLTVTSAQKNPTAFYLCASISLRGQDGYTFGSGTRLTVV.

The CDR3 here is CASSLGNTIYF. DNA for the CDR3: TGTGCCAGCAGCCTTGGAAACACCATATATTTT. The V call is TRBV28, the J call TRBJ1-3; D gene uncertain. V lost 6 bases to trimming and J lost 3 bases, with 3 bases between them. Germline CDR1 and CDR2: MDHEN and SYDVKM. There are 11 residues in the CDR3.

The chain carries TRBV27 and TRBJ2-7; maybe TRBD2 (5 bases). Germline-derived CDR1 and CDR2 are MNHEY and SMNVEV (reference sequence). The V end lost 3 bases, the J end lost 6 bases, and 12 bases lay between the germline ends. The CDR3 loop spans 13 amino acids. CDR3 region: CASSLRVAGEQYF. The CDR3 nucleotides are TGTGCCAGCAGTTTGAGGGTGGCGGGCGAGCAGTACTTC.